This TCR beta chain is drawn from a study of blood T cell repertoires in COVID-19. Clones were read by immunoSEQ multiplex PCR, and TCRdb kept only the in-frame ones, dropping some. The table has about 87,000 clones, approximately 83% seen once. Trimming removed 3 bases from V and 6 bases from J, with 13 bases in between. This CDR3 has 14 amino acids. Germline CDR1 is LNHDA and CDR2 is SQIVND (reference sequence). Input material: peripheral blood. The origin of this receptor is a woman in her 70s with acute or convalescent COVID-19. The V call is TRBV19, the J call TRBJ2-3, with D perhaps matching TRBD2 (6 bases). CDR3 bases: TGTGCCAGTAGTATCGGGGGTAGCAAGGATACGCAGTATTTT. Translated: CASSIGGSKDTQYF.